The 15 T cell receptor beta chains below all came from one sample that was sequenced in a study of shared clonotypes between healthy human individuals. Naive CD8 cells comprised CD45RO-negative, CCR7-positively selected cells, excluding terminally differentiated effector memory CD45RA+ cells. The protocol was immunoSEQ multiplex PCR, while the TCRdb copy is restricted to in-frame clones and leaves out a portion. The data show under 700,000 clones, about 95% seen once. The sequenced sample consisted of naive CD8+ T cells sorted from blood. The receptors come from a woman aged 25-40 years in good health.

J is TRBJ2-1 and V is TRBV20-1; perhaps D is TRBD1 or TRBD2 (6 bases each). V lost 6 bases to trimming and J lost 9 bases, with 9 bases between them. In germline, CDR1 is DFQATT, CDR2 SNEGSKA (reference sequence). There are 10 residues in the CDR3. CDR3 protein: CSAEGGEQFF. CDR3 in DNA: TGCAGTGCCGAGGGGGGTGAGCAGTTCTTC.

The chain carries TRBV28 and TRBJ2-5; D is unresolved. Trimming stripped 7 bases from V and 2 bases from J, with 14 bases between. Germline V gene data show CDR1 as MDHEN and CDR2 as SYDVKM. The length of the CDR3 is 14 residues. This CDR3 reads CASTPEWKQETQYF. The CDR3 DNA is TGTGCCAGCACCCCGGAGTGGAAGCAAGAGACCCAGTACTTC.

This chain connects TRBV14 to TRBJ2-7, with D tentatively TRBD2 (6 bases). This CDR3 has 17 residues. V was cut by 4 bases and J by 3 bases, with 22 bases left in between. CDR1 SGHDN and CDR2 FVKESK come from the germline V gene. The CDR3 loop reads CASSPSGHTGADYEQYF. The CDR3 region has the DNA TGTGCCAGCAGCCCAAGTGGCCACACGGGAGCAGACTACGAGCAGTACTTC.

This chain joins TRBV7-8 and TRBJ2-1; the match to TRBD2 covers 7 bases. CDR3 length: 16 residues. Per germline, CDR1 SGHVS and CDR2 FQNEAQ. V gave up 2 bases and J gave up 8 bases; unmatched junction bases: 12. CDR3 nucleotide sequence: TGTGCCAGCAGCTTATACGCGGGAGTTATTACCCATGAGCAGTTCTTC. It codes for CASSLYAGVITHEQFF.

As DNA, the CDR3 is TGTGCCAGCGGCAGGGGTCCTTCCTACGAGCAGTACTTC. Amino acid sequence: CASGRGPSYEQYF. The J gene is TRBJ2-7, the V gene TRBV28; perhaps TRBD1 as D (6 bases). V was pared by 8 bases and J by 1 base, with 12 bases between. The CDR3 runs to 13 residues. From germline, CDR1 is MDHEN and CDR2 SYDVKM.

This chain uses TRBV16 with TRBJ1-1, with a weak D call TRBD1 (5 bases). Trimming removed 3 bases from V and 2 bases from J, with 7 bases in between. The germline gives CDR1 KGHSY, CDR2 FQNENV. The CDR3 extends over 13 amino acids. The CDR3 reads CASSQGGNTEAFF. In nucleotides, the CDR3 is TGTGCCAGCAGCCAGGGGGGAAACACTGAAGCTTTCTTT.

In its sample, this clone was seen a few times. This chain joins TRBV2 and TRBJ2-7; D ambiguous. The CDR3 spans 10 residues. The V end lost 4 bases, the J end lost 5 bases, and 3 bases lay between the germline ends. Germline CDR1 and CDR2: SNHLY and FYNNEI. The CDR3 is CASSGNEQYF. The CDR3 DNA follows: TGTGCCAGCAGTGGGAACGAGCAGTACTTC.

The CDR3 is CASSFGAREHNEQFF. The CDR3 DNA reads as TGTGCCAGCAGCTTTGGGGCCCGGGAACACAATGAGCAGTTCTTC. V gene TRBV11-2 combines with J gene TRBJ2-1, with D perhaps TRBD1 or TRBD2 (5 bases each). This CDR3 has 15 amino acids. Germline V CDR1 and CDR2: SGHAT, FQNNGV. Trimming stripped 3 bases from V and 5 bases from J, with 14 bases between.

This sequence joins TRBV27 and TRBJ1-1; the D is unclear. From germline, CDR1 is MNHEY and CDR2 SMNVEV (reference sequence). The CDR3 totals 14 residues. Trimming removed 5 bases from V and 0 bases from J, with 10 bases in between. DNA of the CDR3: TGTGCCAGCAGTCTCCCCCTAATGAACACTGAAGCTTTCTTT. Translating it yields CASSLPLMNTEAFF.

This chain uses TRBV27 with TRBJ2-5, with TRBD1 matching over 8 bases. CDR1 and CDR2 (germline): MNHEY, SMNVEV (reference sequence). This CDR3 region has 13 residues. Trimming took 6 bases from V and 5 from J; bases not matched to a gene: 5. The CDR3 sequence: CASSFTGGETQYF. In nucleotides, the CDR3 is TGTGCCAGCAGCTTTACAGGGGGTGAGACCCAGTACTTC.

For this clone: Other DNA sequences within the sample encode an identical CDR3. The J gene is TRBJ2-7, the V gene TRBV27; 9 bases line up with TRBD1. V was clipped by 5 bases and J by 5 bases; unmatched bases: 7. The CDR3 sequence is 14 residues long. Germline lookup yields CDR1 MNHEY and CDR2 SMNVEV (reference sequence). The CDR3 coding sequence is TGTGCCAGCAGTCTAGGGACAGGGAAGAACGAGCAGTACTTC. Protein sequence: CASSLGTGKNEQYF.

V usage is TRBV27 and J usage is TRBJ1-1, with 8 bases aligning to TRBD1. Germline CDR1 MNHEY, CDR2 SMNVEV (reference sequence). The CDR3 is 14 residues long. V lost 5 bases and J lost 5; bases outside the gene matches: 7. The DNA for the CDR3 is TGTGCCAGCAGTGCAGGGGGCGTCGGTACTGAAGCTTTCTTT. This gives the protein CASSAGGVGTEAFF.

This clone was seen once. At one of its ends the junction is not consistent with the germline gene, which may arise from a read error. The chain links TRBV28 to TRBJ1-3; no clear D. Germline V CDR1 and CDR2: MDHEN, SYDVKM. The CDR3 runs to 14 residues. The CDR3, as DNA: TGTGCCAGCAGTTTCATTCGACCTGGAGACACCATATATTTT. Protein: CASSFIRPGDTIYF.

The rearrangement uses TRBV27 and TRBJ2-1, with 13 bases lining up with TRBD2. Trimming took 6 bases from V and 6 from J; bases not matched to a gene: 5. This CDR3 comprises 15 residues. Germline V gives CDR1 MNHEY, CDR2 SMNVEV (reference sequence). The CDR3 sequence: CASSYRLAGGNEQFF. Here the CDR3 DNA reads TGTGCCAGCAGCTACCGACTAGCGGGAGGCAATGAGCAGTTCTTC.

The genes are TRBV11-2 and TRBJ2-7; 7 bases align to TRBD1. The CDR3 contains 15 residues. The V and J ends lost 2 bases and 3 bases, in that order; junction bases with no gene match: 7. Germline loops: CDR1 SGHAT, CDR2 FQNNGV. CDR3 sequence reads: CASSLTGAANYEQYF. The CDR3 DNA reads as TGTGCCAGCAGCTTAACAGGGGCAGCAAACTACGAGCAGTACTTC.